Listed here are 7 T cell receptor beta chains from one sample, sequenced in a study of T cells after posttransplantation cyclophosphamide. Libraries were prepared by immunoSEQ multiplex PCR; TCRdb keeps only in-frame clonotypes and omits some of them. The table records approximately 47,000 clones, around 94% of them present only once. Sequenced: PBMCs. These receptors originate from a woman aged 45-65 years in good health and a related stem cell transplant donor.

The sample holds one count of this clone. The V and J genes are TRBV29-1 and TRBJ1-1; 7 bases are shared with TRBD1. Germline CDR1 SQVTM, CDR2 ANQGSEA. The CDR3 extends over 13 amino acids. V shed 6 bases and J 1 base; nucleotides not matched to a gene: 5. CDR3 bases: TGCAGCGTCTCCGACAGGGCGAACACTGAAGCTTTCTTT. Its protein product is CSVSDRANTEAFF.

The rearrangement joins TRBV29-1 to TRBJ1-2; the D gene is possibly TRBD1 (6 bases). The ends were cut back, 8 bases at V and 4 bases at J, with 17 bases in the middle. Germline CDR1 SQVTM, CDR2 ANQGSEA. The CDR3 has 13 residues. CDR3 sequence: CSYRDKGTYGYTF. The CDR3, as DNA: TGCAGCTACCGGGACAAAGGAACCTATGGCTACACCTTC.

The genes are TRBV4-1 and TRBJ2-7; 8 bases agree with TRBD1. The CDR3 extends over 14 amino acids. V lost 3 bases and J lost 3; bases outside the gene matches: 4. The V gene's germline CDR1 is MGHRA and CDR2 YSYEKL. The CDR3 is CASSQPGQDYEQYF. The CDR3 coding sequence is TGCGCCAGCAGCCAGCCGGGACAGGACTACGAGCAGTACTTC.

This chain connects TRBV28 to TRBJ2-1; D uncertain. Germline assignment: CDR1 MDHEN and CDR2 SYDVKM. The CDR3 sequence is 12 residues long. The V and J ends lost 8 bases and 10 bases respectively, with 15 bases between them. This chain's CDR3 is CASAIDIREQFF. DNA of the CDR3: TGTGCCAGCGCCATAGATATTCGCGAGCAGTTCTTC.

The gene calls are TRBV27 and TRBJ2-2, with TRBD1 identical over 8 bases. V was pared by 5 bases and J by 7 bases, with 15 bases of the junction left unmatched. The germline V gene encodes CDR1 MNHEY and CDR2 SMNVEV (reference sequence). CDR3 length equals 17 residues. The CDR3, as DNA: TGTGCCAGCAGTATTCTGGACAGGGTCAAGTTTGGCGGGGAGCTGTTTTTT. Translation: CASSILDRVKFGGELFF.

The chain employs TRBV5-5 and TRBJ2-2; possibly TRBD1 for D (7 bases). The CDR3 spans 14 residues. V was clipped by 4 bases and J by 3 bases, with 10 bases between them. Germline CDR1 reads SGHKS; CDR2 reads YYEKEE (reference sequence). This CDR3 is CASSAGQHTGELFF. CDR3 coding DNA: TGTGCCAGCAGCGCGGGACAGCACACCGGGGAGCTGTTTTTT.

The chain joins TRBV6-5 to TRBJ1-5; tentatively, D is TRBD1 (5 bases). Germline values: CDR1 MNHEY, CDR2 SVGAGI. Trimming removed 8 bases at V and 7 bases at J, with 12 bases between. The CDR3 length is 12 residues. CDR3 in amino acids: CASGRVGQPQHF. The CDR3 nucleotides read TGTGCCAGCGGCAGGGTTGGGCAGCCCCAGCATTTT.